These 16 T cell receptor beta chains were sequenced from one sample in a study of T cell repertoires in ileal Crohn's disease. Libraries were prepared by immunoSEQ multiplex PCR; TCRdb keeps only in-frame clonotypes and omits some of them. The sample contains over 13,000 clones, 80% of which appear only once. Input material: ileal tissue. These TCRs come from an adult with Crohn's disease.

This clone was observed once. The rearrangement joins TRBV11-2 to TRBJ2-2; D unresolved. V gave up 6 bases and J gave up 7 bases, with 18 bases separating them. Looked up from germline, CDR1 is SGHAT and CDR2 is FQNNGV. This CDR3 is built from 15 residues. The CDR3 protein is CASRWLISPGGELFF. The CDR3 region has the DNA TGTGCCAGCAGATGGTTGATCTCACCGGGCGGGGAGCTGTTTTTT.

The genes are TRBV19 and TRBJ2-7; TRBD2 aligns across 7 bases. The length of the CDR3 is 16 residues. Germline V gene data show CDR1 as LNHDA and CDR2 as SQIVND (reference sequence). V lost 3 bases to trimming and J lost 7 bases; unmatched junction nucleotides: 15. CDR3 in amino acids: CASSIGQAGIPFEQYF. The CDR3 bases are TGTGCCAGTAGTATCGGACAAGCGGGGATCCCTTTTGAGCAGTACTTC.

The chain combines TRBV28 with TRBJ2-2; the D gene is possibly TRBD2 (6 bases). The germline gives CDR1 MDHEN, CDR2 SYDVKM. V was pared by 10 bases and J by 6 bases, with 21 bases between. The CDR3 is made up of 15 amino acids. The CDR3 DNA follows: TGTGCCATCTCGGTGCGGGGTTTCGGATCCGGGGAGCTGTTTTTT. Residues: CAISVRGFGSGELFF.

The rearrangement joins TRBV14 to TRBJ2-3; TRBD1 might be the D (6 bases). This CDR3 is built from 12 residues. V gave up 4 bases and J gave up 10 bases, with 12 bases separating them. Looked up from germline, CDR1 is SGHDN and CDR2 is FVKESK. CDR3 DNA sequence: TGTGCCAGCAGCCCGGACAGAACCCCGCAGTATTTT. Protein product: CASSPDRTPQYF.

The CDR3 coding sequence is TGTGCCAGTAGTAGCCGGGAGAGACCTTCCGAGCAGTACTTC. Encoded protein: CASSSRERPSEQYF. V usage is TRBV19 and J usage is TRBJ2-7, with D perhaps TRBD2 (6 bases). The V end was cut by 4 bases, the J end by 6 bases, with 16 bases between. CDR3 length equals 14 residues. From germline, CDR1 is LNHDA and CDR2 SQIVND (reference sequence).

This CDR3 is CASSPTAGQTNEKLFF. The CDR3 DNA reads TGTGCCAGCAGCCCCACCGCGGGGCAGACTAATGAAAAACTGTTTTTT. J is TRBJ1-4 and V is TRBV9, with a weak D call TRBD1 (5 bases). In germline, CDR1 is SGDLS, CDR2 YYNGEE. The V and J ends lost 4 bases and 2 bases respectively, with 15 bases between them. There are 16 residues in the CDR3.

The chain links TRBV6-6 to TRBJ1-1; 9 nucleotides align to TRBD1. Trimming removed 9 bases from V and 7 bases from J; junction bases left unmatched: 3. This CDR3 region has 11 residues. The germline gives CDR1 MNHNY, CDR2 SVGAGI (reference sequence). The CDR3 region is CASTGGLEAFF. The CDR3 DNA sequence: TGTGCCAGTACAGGGGGCCTTGAAGCTTTCTTT.

CDR3 region: CASSYSNSGENIQYF. The CDR3 DNA reads TGTGCCAGCAGTTACTCGAATTCGGGAGAAAACATTCAGTACTTC. V usage is TRBV6-5 and J usage is TRBJ2-4; TRBD2 is a possible D gene (6 bases). This CDR3 has 15 residues. The germline gives CDR1 MNHEY, CDR2 SVGAGI. V was trimmed by 0 bases and J by 5 bases, leaving 11 bases between them.

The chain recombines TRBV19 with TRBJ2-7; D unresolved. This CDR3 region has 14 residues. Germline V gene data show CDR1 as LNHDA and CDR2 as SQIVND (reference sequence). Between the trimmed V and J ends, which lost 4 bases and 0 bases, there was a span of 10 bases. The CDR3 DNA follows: TGTGCCAGTAGTAGTGGGTGGAGCTCCTACGAGCAGTACTTC. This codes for CASSSGWSSYEQYF.

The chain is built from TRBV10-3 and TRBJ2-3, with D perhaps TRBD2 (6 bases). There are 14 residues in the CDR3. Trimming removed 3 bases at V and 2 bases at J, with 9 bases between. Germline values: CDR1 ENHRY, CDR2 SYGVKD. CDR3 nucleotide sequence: TGTGCCATCAGTGAAAGCGGGTCCACAGATACGCAGTATTTT. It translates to CAISESGSTDTQYF.

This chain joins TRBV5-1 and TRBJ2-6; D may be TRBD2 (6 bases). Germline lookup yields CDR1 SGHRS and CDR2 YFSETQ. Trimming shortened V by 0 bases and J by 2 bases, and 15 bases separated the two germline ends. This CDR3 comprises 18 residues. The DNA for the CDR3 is TGCGCCAGCAGCTTGGATGGGGCCGGGGGACCTGGGGCCAACGTCCTGACTTTC. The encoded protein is CASSLDGAGGPGANVLTF.

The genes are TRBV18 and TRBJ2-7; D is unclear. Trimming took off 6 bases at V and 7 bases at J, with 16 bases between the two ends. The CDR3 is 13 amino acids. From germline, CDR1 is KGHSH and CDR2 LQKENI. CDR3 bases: TGTGCCAGCTCTCCCGAACGGGCCCGGGAGCAGTACGTC. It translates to CASSPERAREQYV.

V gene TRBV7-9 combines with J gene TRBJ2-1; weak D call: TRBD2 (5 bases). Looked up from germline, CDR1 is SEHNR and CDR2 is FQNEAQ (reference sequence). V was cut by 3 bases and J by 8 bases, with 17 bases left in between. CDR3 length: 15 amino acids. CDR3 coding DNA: TGTGCCAGCAGCTTTGGGCGGGTTCTACTTGATGAGCAGTTCTTC. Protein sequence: CASSFGRVLLDEQFF.

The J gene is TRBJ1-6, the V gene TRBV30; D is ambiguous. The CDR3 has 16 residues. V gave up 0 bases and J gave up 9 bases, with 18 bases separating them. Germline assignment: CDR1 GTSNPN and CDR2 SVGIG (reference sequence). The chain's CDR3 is CAWSVLSSGRGSPLHF. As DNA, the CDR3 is TGTGCCTGGAGTGTTTTATCCTCGGGTCGAGGTTCACCCCTCCACTTT.

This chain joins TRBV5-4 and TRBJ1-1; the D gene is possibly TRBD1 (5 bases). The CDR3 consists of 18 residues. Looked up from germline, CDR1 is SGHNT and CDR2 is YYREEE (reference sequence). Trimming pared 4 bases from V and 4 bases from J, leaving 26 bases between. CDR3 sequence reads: CASSPPGRAHQSPTEAFF. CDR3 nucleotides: TGTGCCAGCAGCCCCCCAGGGAGGGCGCATCAGTCCCCCACTGAAGCTTTCTTT.

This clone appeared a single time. The CDR3 reads CAMDNRGLNTGELFF. CDR3 nucleotides: TGTGCCATGGACAACAGGGGCCTGAACACCGGGGAGCTGTTTTTT. This chain joins TRBV30 and TRBJ2-2; 7 nucleotides align to TRBD1. CDR1 is GTSNPN, CDR2 SVGIG, per germline (reference sequence). The CDR3 is 15 residues long. After removal of 8 bases from V and 1 base from J, the junction contained 10 bases not matched to a gene.